This TCR beta chain was observed in a study of identical twins. Study-level findings and limits: Fewer insertions marked abundant cord blood beta clonotypes; young adult naive trended weakly, memory not at all. Alpha sequences that were out-of-frame and twin-shared showed an excess of low generation probability.

Details on this clonotype: The antigen remains unidentified.

All donors were healthy, and all were Caucasian. V dropped 5 bases and J dropped 1; count of bases not matched to a gene: 3. The CDR3 spans 14 residues. Germline-derived CDR1 and CDR2 are MNHNY and SVGAGI (reference sequence). TCRdb passed the 5' RACE reads through MiXCR, listing each CDR3 protein once. The sample includes some 1,700,000 distinct CDR3 sequences, around a third of them seen just once. The TCR originated in a newborn girl in good health. Sequenced input: cord blood. The J gene is TRBJ2-3, the V gene TRBV6-6; 7 nucleotides align to TRBD1. This chain's CDR3 is CASSKRGRTDTQYF. The DNA for the CDR3 is TGTGCCAGCAGTAAGAGGGGGCGCACAGATACGCAGTATTTT.